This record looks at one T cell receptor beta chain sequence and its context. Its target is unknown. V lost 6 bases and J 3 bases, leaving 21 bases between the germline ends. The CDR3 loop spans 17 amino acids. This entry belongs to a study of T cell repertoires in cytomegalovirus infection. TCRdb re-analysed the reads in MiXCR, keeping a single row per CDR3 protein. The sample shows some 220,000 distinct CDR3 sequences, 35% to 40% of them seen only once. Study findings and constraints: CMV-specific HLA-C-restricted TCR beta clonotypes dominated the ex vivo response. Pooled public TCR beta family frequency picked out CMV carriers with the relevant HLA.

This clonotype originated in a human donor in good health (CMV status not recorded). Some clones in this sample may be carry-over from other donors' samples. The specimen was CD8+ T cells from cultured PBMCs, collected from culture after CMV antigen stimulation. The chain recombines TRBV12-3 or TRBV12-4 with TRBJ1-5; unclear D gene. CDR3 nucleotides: TGTGCCAGCAGCCCTCGCACCCGGTTGGGGTTCAATCAGCCCCAGCATTTT. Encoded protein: CASSPRTRLGFNQPQHF.